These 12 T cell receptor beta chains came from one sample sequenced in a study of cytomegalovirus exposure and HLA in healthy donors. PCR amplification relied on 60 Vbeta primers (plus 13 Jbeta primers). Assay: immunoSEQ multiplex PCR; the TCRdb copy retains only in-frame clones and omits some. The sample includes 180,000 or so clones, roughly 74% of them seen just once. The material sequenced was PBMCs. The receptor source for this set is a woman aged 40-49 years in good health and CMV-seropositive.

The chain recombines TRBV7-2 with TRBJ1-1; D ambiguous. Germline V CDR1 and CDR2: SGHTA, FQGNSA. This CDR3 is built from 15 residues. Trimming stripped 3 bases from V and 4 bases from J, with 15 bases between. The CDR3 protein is CASSFGEALLTEAFF. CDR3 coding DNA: TGTGCCAGCAGCTTCGGCGAGGCCCTTCTCACTGAAGCTTTCTTT.

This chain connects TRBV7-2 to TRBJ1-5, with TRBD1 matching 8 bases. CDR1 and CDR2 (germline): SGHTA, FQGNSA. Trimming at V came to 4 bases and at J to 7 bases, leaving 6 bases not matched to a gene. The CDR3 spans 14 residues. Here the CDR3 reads CASSSRQGRQPQHF. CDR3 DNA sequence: TGTGCCAGCAGCTCCCGACAGGGGAGGCAGCCCCAGCATTTT.

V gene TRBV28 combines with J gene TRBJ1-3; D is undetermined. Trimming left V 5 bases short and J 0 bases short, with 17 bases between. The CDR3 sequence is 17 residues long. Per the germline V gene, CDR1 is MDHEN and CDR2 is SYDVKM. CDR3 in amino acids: CASSPPQLILSGNTIYF. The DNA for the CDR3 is TGTGCCAGCAGTCCCCCTCAACTCATACTCTCTGGAAACACCATATATTTT. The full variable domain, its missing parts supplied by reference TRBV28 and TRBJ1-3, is DVKVTQSSRYLVKRTGEKVFLECVQDMDHENMFWYRQDPGLGLRLIYFSYDVKMKEKGDIPEGYSVSREKKERFSLILESASTNQTSMYLCASSPPQLILSGNTIYFGEGSWLTVV.

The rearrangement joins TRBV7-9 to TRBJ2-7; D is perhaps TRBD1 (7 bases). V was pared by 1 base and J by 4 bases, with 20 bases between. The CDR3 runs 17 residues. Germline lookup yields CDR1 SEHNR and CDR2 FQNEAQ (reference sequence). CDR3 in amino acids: CASSLGVRGTATYEQYF. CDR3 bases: TGTGCCAGCAGCTTAGGGGTTCGGGGGACAGCTACTTACGAGCAGTACTTC.

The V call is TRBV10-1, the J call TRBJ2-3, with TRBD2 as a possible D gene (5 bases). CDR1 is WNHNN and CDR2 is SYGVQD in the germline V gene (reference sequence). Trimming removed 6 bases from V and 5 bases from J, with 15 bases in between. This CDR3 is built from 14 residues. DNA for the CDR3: TGCGCCAGCAGGGCCCGGGGAGCAATAGATACGCAGTATTTT. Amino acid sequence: CASRARGAIDTQYF.

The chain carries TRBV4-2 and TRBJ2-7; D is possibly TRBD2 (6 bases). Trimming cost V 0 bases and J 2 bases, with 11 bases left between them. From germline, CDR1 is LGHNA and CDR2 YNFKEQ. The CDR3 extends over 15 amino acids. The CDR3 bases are TGTGCCAGCAGCCAAGAAAGGGGAGGCACCTACGAGCAGTACTTC. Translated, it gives CASSQERGGTYEQYF.

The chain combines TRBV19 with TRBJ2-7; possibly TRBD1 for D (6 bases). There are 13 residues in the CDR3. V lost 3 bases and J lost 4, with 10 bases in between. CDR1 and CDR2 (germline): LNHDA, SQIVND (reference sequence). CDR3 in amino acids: CASSITGWYEQYF. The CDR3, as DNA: TGTGCCAGTAGTATCACAGGGTGGTACGAGCAGTACTTC.

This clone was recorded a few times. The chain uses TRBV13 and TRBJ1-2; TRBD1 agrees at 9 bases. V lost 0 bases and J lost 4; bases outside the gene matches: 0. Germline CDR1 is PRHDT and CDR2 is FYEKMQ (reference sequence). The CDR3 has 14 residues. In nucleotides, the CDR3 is TGTGCCAGCAGCTTAGGGACAGGGGGCTATGGCTACACCTTC. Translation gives CASSLGTGGYGYTF. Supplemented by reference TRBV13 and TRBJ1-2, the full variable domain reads AAGVIQSPRHLIKEKRETATLKCYPIPRHDTVYWYQQGPGQDPQFLISFYEKMQSDKGSIPDRFSAQQFSDYHSELNMSSLELGDSALYFCASSLGTGGYGYTFGSGTRLTVV.

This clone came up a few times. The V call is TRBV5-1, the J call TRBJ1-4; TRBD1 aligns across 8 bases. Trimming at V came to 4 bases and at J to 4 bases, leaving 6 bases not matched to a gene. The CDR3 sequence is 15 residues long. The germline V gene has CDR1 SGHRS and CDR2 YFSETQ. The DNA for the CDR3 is TGCGCCAGCAGCAAGACAGGGGCAAATAATGAAAAACTGTTTTTT. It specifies CASSKTGANNEKLFF.

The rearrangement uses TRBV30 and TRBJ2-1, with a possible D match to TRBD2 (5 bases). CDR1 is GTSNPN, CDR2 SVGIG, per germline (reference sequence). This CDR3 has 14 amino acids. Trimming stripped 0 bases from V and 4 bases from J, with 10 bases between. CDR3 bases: TGTGCCTGGAGTGTTCCGCTAGCATACAATGAGCAGTTCTTC. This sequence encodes CAWSVPLAYNEQFF.

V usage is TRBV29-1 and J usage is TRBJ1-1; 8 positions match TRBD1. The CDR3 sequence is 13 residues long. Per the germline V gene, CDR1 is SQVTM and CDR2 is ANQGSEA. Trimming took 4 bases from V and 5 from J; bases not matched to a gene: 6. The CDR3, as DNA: TGCAGCGTTGCCCGTGACAGGGGAACTGAAGCTTTCTTT. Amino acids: CSVARDRGTEAFF.

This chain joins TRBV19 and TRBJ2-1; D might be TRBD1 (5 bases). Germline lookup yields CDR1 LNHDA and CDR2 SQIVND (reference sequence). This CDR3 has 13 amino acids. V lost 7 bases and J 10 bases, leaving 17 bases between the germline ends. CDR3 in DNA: TGTGCCAGTATAGGCCCTCTAAAGGGGGAGCAGTTCTTC. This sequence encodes CASIGPLKGEQFF.